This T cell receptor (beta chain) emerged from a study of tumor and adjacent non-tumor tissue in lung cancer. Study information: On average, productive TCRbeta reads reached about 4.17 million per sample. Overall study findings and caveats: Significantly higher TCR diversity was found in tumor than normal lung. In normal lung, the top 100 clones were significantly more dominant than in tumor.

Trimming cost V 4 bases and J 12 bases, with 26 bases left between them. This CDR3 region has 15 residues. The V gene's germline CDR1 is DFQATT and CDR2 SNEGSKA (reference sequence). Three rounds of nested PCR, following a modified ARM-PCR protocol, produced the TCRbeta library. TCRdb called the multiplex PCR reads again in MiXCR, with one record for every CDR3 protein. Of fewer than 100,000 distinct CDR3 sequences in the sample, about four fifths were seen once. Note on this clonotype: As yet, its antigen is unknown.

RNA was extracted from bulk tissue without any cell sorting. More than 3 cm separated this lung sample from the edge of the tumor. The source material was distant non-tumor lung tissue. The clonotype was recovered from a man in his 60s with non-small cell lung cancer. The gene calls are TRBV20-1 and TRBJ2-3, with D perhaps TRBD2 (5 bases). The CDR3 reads CSANRRVLGIDTQYF. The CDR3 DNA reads TGCAGTGCTAATAGGCGGGTGTTGGGCATAGACACACAGTATTTT.